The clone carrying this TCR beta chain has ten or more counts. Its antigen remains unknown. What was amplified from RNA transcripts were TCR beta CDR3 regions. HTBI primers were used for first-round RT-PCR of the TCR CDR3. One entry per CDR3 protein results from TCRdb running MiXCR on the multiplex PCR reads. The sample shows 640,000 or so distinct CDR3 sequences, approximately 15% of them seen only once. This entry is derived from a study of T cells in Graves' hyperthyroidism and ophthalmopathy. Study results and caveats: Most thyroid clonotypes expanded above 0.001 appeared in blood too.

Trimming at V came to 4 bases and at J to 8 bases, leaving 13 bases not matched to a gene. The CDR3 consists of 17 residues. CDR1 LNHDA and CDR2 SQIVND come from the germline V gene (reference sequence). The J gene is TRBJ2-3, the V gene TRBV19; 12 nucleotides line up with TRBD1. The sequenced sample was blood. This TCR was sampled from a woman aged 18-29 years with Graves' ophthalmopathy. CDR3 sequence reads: CASSTFPGTGGLVTQYF. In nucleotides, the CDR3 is TGTGCCAGTAGTACCTTCCCCGGGACAGGGGGCTTGGTTACGCAGTATTTT.